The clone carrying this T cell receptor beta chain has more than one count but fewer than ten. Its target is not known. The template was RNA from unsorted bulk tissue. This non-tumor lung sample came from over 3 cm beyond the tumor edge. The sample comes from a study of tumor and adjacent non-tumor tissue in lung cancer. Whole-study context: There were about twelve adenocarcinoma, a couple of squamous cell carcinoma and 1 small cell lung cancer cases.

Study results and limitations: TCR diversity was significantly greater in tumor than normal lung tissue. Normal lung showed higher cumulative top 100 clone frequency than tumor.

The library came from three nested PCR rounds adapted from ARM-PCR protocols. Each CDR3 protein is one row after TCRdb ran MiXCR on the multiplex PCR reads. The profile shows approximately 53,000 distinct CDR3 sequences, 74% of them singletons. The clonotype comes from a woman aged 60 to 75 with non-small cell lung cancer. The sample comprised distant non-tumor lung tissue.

CDR3 loop: CASSDRPTGGYNEQFF. CDR3 nucleotides: TGTGCCAGCAGTGATAGACCGACAGGGGGGTACAATGAGCAGTTCTTC. The V call is TRBV6-4, the J call TRBJ2-1; 9 nucleotides agree with TRBD1. CDR1 and CDR2 from the germline V gene are MRHNA and SNTAGT. There are 16 residues in the CDR3. The junction had 7 bases not matched to a gene; V was cut back by 3 bases and J by 4 bases.